This T cell receptor beta chain stems from a study of CD8 T cells in Susac syndrome. From blood CD8+ and CD4+ T cells, the TCR beta chain was sequenced. Through negative isolation, CD4+ and CD8+ T cells were obtained, while TEMRA cells were enriched using FACS. Study-level findings and limits: Susac-specific public clones numbered around 16 in total CD8+ repertoires (and five in CD8+ TEMRA repertoires).

CDR1 is PRHDT, CDR2 FYEKMQ, per germline (reference sequence). The CDR3 runs 15 residues. V gave up 3 bases and J gave up 3 bases; unmatched junction bases: 4. Random hexamers were used to reverse transcribe the RNA input (0.5 to 1 ug). An immunoSEQ multiplex PCR generated amplified TCR beta CDR3 products spanning 54 Vbeta and 13 Jbeta. TCRdb redid the calling of the immunoSEQ multiplex PCR reads with MiXCR, one entry per CDR3 protein. Here the sample spans some 130,000 distinct CDR3 sequences, about 95% being singletons. About this clonotype: What it binds is not known.

This clonotype was sampled from a human donor with Susac syndrome. The chain employs TRBV13 and TRBJ2-7, with 11 nucleotides matching TRBD2. Sequencing used CD8+ T cells from PBMCs. The CDR3 reads CASSLIAGGVYEQYF. CDR3 nucleotide sequence: TGTGCCAGCAGCTTGATAGCGGGAGGGGTCTACGAGCAGTACTTC. The entire variable domain, with the rest obtained from reference TRBV13 and TRBJ2-7, is as follows: AAGVIQSPRHLIKEKRETATLKCYPIPRHDTVYWYQQGPGQDPQFLISFYEKMQSDKGSIPDRFSAQQFSDYHSELNMSSLELGDSALYFCASSLIAGGVYEQYFGPGTRLTVT.